A single sample gave rise to the 23 T cell receptor beta chains below, sequenced in a study of shared clonotypes between healthy human individuals. Profiling relied on immunoSEQ multiplex PCR, and the TCRdb table lists in-frame clones only, not all of them. The sample has about 680,000 clones; under 95% are singletons. Naive CD8 populations comprised CD45RO-negative cells positively selected for CCR7, excluding terminally differentiated effector memory CD45RA+ cells. Sequenced material: naive CD8+ T cells sorted from blood. The receptors here all came from a man aged 30 to 45 in good health.

This chain uses TRBV7-9 with TRBJ2-7; TRBD1 agrees at 8 bases. The V gene's germline CDR1 is SEHNR and CDR2 FQNEAQ (reference sequence). The CDR3 extends over 15 amino acids. J gave up 3 bases and V 5 bases, and 9 bases lay outside the gene matches. CDR3 sequence (DNA): TGTGCCAGCAGCCGGCCGGGACAGGACTACTACGAGCAGTACTTC. It codes for CASSRPGQDYYEQYF. Variable domain in full (rest from reference TRBV7-9 and TRBJ2-7): DTGVSQNPRHKITKRGQNVTFRCDPISEHNRLYWYRQTLGQGPEFLTYFQNEAQLEKSRLLSDRFSAERPKGSFSTLEIQRTEQGDSAMYLCASSRPGQDYYEQYFGPGTRLTVT.

The rearrangement links TRBV19 to TRBJ2-1, with D hard to call. Deletions cut 7 bases from V and 5 bases from J, with 9 bases between. The length of the CDR3 is 12 residues. The germline V gene has CDR1 LNHDA and CDR2 SQIVND (reference sequence). The CDR3 DNA is TGTGCCAGTATTCCACCCGACAATGAGCAGTTCTTC. Its translation: CASIPPDNEQFF.

V gene TRBV9 combines with J gene TRBJ2-5, with 8 positions matching TRBD1. The J segment lost 3 bases and the V segment lost 0 bases, leaving 1 base of the junction unmatched. The CDR3 spans 14 residues. The germline CDR1 and CDR2 sequences are SGDLS and YYNGEE. In DNA, the CDR3 is TGTGCCAGCAGCGTAGAACAGGGGGAAGAGACCCAGTACTTC. Protein: CASSVEQGEETQYF.

The gene calls are TRBV27 and TRBJ1-5, with TRBD1 matching over 8 bases. With V trimmed by 6 bases and J by 6 bases, 13 bases remained unmatched. The CDR3 runs 16 residues. The germline V gene has CDR1 MNHEY and CDR2 SMNVEV (reference sequence). Written as DNA, the CDR3 is TGTGCCAGCAGCACATCCGGACAGGGAATCTTTCAGCCCCAGCATTTT. The encoded protein is CASSTSGQGIFQPQHF.

The chain carries TRBV25-1 and TRBJ1-1, with D possibly TRBD1 on 5 matching bases. Germline CDR1 and CDR2: MGHDK and SYGVNS. The length of the CDR3 is 14 residues. The germline V and J ends were trimmed by 2 bases and 0 bases, with 7 bases remaining between them. Here the CDR3 reads CASSEGHLNTEAFF. CDR3 nucleotide sequence: TGTGCCAGCAGTGAAGGACACCTGAACACTGAAGCTTTCTTT.

The rearrangement links TRBV28 to TRBJ2-7; D is perhaps TRBD1 (5 bases). V was clipped by 5 bases and J by 3 bases, with 14 bases between them. CDR3 length: 14 amino acids. Germline assignment: CDR1 MDHEN and CDR2 SYDVKM. CDR3 sequence: CASSRLLQGYEQYF. CDR3 DNA: TGTGCCAGCAGTCGCCTACTTCAGGGCTACGAGCAGTACTTC.

The chain joins TRBV28 to TRBJ2-7; tentative D call: TRBD2 (5 bases). The V gene's germline CDR1 is MDHEN and CDR2 SYDVKM. V was clipped by 10 bases and J by 0 bases, with 19 bases between them. CDR3 size: 15 residues. CDR3 residues: CATARSVGASYEQYF. The CDR3 DNA sequence: TGTGCCACCGCCCGGTCCGTGGGAGCCTCCTACGAGCAGTACTTC.

This chain connects TRBV9 to TRBJ2-5; no definite D call. CDR1 and CDR2 (germline): SGDLS, YYNGEE. V was clipped by 4 bases and J by 1 base, with 8 bases between them. The CDR3 length is 13 residues. The CDR3 here is CASSPQGQETQYF. The CDR3 DNA reads TGTGCCAGCAGCCCTCAAGGCCAAGAGACCCAGTACTTC. Based on the CDR3 plus reference TRBV9 and TRBJ2-5, the full variable domain is DSGVTQTPKHLITATGQRVTLRCSPRSGDLSVYWYQQSLDQGLQFLIQYYNGEERAKGNILERFSAQQFPDLHSELNLSSLELGDSALYFCASSPQGQETQYFGPGTRLLVL.

DNA for the CDR3: TGCAGCGCCAGCGGGATGGGGAACGAGCAGTACTTC. It codes for CSASGMGNEQYF. The chain couples TRBV29-1 to TRBJ2-7; TRBD2 matches at 7 bases. The CDR3 sequence is 12 residues long. CDR1 is SQVTM and CDR2 is ANQGSEA in the germline V gene. With V trimmed by 7 bases and J by 5 bases, 8 bases remained unmatched.

J is TRBJ2-1 and V is TRBV25-1, with D tentatively TRBD2 (6 bases). The germline V gene has CDR1 MGHDK and CDR2 SYGVNS. The CDR3 is 15 amino acids. The V gene lost 1 base and the J gene lost 9 bases, with 16 bases spanning the gap. CDR3 sequence (DNA): TGTGCCAGCAGTGAATGGGCCGGGGGACCGGGTGAGCAGTTCTTC. Its translation is CASSEWAGGPGEQFF.

The rearrangement links TRBV19 to TRBJ2-7; the D gene is possibly TRBD2 (5 bases). V was trimmed by 5 bases and J by 3 bases, leaving 14 bases between them. The CDR3 has 14 amino acids. CDR1 LNHDA and CDR2 SQIVND come from the germline V gene (reference sequence). The DNA for the CDR3 is TGTGCCAGTAGTCCTACTAGATCCCTCTACGAGCAGTACTTC. Translated: CASSPTRSLYEQYF.

This clone appeared a few times. The chain employs TRBV27 and TRBJ1-5; a possible D gene is TRBD1 (5 bases). Germline CDR1 MNHEY, CDR2 SMNVEV (reference sequence). CDR3 length: 14 amino acids. Trimming left V 4 bases short and J 7 bases short, with 14 bases between. The CDR3 coding sequence is TGTGCCAGCAGTTCACTTACAGGTCGGCAGCCCCAGCATTTT. It codes for CASSSLTGRQPQHF.

V and J are TRBV15 and TRBJ2-7; D is unclear. Germline V gene lookup returns CDR1 LNHNV and CDR2 YYDKDF (reference sequence). Trimming stripped 3 bases from V and 4 bases from J, with 10 bases between. This CDR3 comprises 13 residues. This CDR3 reads CATSSERWYEQYF. DNA of the CDR3: TGTGCCACCAGCAGCGAGCGATGGTACGAGCAGTACTTC.

This chain connects TRBV7-9 to TRBJ1-2; D remains ambiguous. The CDR3 length is 14 residues. Germline V gene data show CDR1 as SEHNR and CDR2 as FQNEAQ (reference sequence). V lost 5 bases and J 5 bases, leaving 15 bases between the germline ends. CDR3 bases: TGTGCCAGCAGCACGCCAGAGCGCAATTATGGCTACACCTTC. Translation: CASSTPERNYGYTF.

This clone appeared once. V is TRBV10-1 and J is TRBJ1-2; 8 bases map to TRBD1. Germline loops: CDR1 WNHNN, CDR2 SYGVQD (reference sequence). The CDR3 contains 21 residues. With 7 bases clipped from V and 0 bases from J, the junction kept 25 bases outside the gene matches. For the CDR3, the DNA is TGCGCCAGCATTTCTTCCCGTTCCGACAGGGGTTATTCTCGGACTAACTATGGCTACACCTTC. It codes for CASISSRSDRGYSRTNYGYTF.

The genes are TRBV30 and TRBJ2-7, with D perhaps being TRBD1 or TRBD2 (5 bases each). Germline assignment: CDR1 GTSNPN and CDR2 SVGIG (reference sequence). V lost 1 base and J 0 bases, leaving 7 bases between the germline ends. The CDR3 has 13 amino acids. The CDR3 DNA sequence: TGTGCCTGGAGTGGGGGGAGCTCCTACGAGCAGTACTTC. Translating gives CAWSGGSSYEQYF.

As for this clone: Germline is not matched at one junction end, which may reflect a read error. This chain joins TRBV4-3 and TRBJ2-1; D could derive from TRBD1 or TRBD2 (5 bases each). Germline CDR1 is LGHNA and CDR2 is YSLEER. The CDR3 is 12 residues long. The CDR3 DNA sequence: TGCGCCAGCAGGCAAGAGGGGAATGAGCAGTTCTTC. It specifies CASRQEGNEQFF.

This clone was counted once. The CDR3, as DNA: TGTGCCAGCGGGACTAGGGGGGCTGAGCAGTTCTTC. Protein product: CASGTRGAEQFF. This chain links TRBV27 with TRBJ2-1; TRBD2 aligns across 8 bases. The CDR3 has 12 residues. Germline CDR1 MNHEY, CDR2 SMNVEV (reference sequence). V dropped 8 bases and J dropped 9; count of bases not matched to a gene: 6.

The chain combines TRBV11-2 with TRBJ1-4; 8 nucleotides agree with TRBD1. V dropped 4 bases and J dropped 6; count of bases not matched to a gene: 19. CDR3 length equals 19 residues. Per germline, CDR1 SGHAT and CDR2 FQNNGV. The CDR3 region has the DNA TGTGCCAGCAGCTCATTCCGGGACAGGATCGGGACTAGCGATGAAAAACTGTTTTTT. Translation: CASSSFRDRIGTSDEKLFF.

The rearrangement joins TRBV9 to TRBJ1-1, with D possibly TRBD1 on 5 matching bases. The germline V and J ends were trimmed by 7 bases and 3 bases, with 7 bases remaining between them. From germline, CDR1 is SGDLS and CDR2 YYNGEE. The CDR3 has 11 amino acids. CDR3 coding DNA: TGTGCCAGCGGGGGGGACACTGAAGCTTTCTTT. Translating it yields CASGGDTEAFF.

The chain recombines TRBV2 with TRBJ1-2; 7 bases fit TRBD1. Germline V gives CDR1 SNHLY, CDR2 FYNNEI. CDR3 length equals 18 residues. V lost 6 bases and J lost 4; bases outside the gene matches: 20. Written as DNA, the CDR3 is TGTGCCAGCAGCGGGAAGGGGGAGGGGGCATCACCCGGCTATGGCTACACCTTC. Translating gives CASSGKGEGASPGYGYTF.

This sequence joins TRBV5-5 and TRBJ2-1, with D possibly being TRBD2 (5 bases). Germline CDR1 reads SGHKS; CDR2 reads YYEKEE (reference sequence). With 1 base removed from V and 6 bases from J, the gap between germline ends came to 14 bases. This CDR3 is 15 amino acids long. The CDR3 spells CASSLNPGFVNEQFF. The CDR3 DNA reads as TGTGCCAGCAGCTTGAACCCGGGGTTTGTCAATGAGCAGTTCTTC.

This chain links TRBV13 with TRBJ2-1, with D unresolved. Germline V gene data show CDR1 as PRHDT and CDR2 as FYEKMQ (reference sequence). The germline V and J ends were trimmed by 8 bases and 10 bases, with 12 bases remaining between them. The CDR3 is 11 amino acids. The chain's CDR3 is CASGGGKEQFF. The CDR3 DNA is TGTGCCAGCGGCGGCGGTAAGGAGCAGTTCTTC.